What follows is one T cell receptor (beta chain) and its context. This specimen belongs to a study of blood T cell repertoires in COVID-19. Study-level background: COVID-19 samples collected from the United States, Italy and Spain covered acute and convalescent phases.

There are 14 residues in the CDR3. Trimming took off 5 bases at V and 4 bases at J, with 15 bases between the two ends. The V gene's germline CDR1 is SQVTM and CDR2 ANQGSEA. Clones were sequenced by immunoSEQ multiplex PCR, and TCRdb holds only the in-frame ones, with some missing. The sample has about 480,000 clones; approximately 90% are singletons. The receptor comes from a woman younger than 35 with acute COVID-19. The V gene is TRBV29-1, the J gene TRBJ1-5; D ambiguous. The material sequenced was PBMCs or T cells enriched from blood (not recorded which). The CDR3 coding sequence is TGCAGCGTTTCGATCGTAGACTTGAATCAGCCCCAGCATTTT. Translated, it gives CSVSIVDLNQPQHF.